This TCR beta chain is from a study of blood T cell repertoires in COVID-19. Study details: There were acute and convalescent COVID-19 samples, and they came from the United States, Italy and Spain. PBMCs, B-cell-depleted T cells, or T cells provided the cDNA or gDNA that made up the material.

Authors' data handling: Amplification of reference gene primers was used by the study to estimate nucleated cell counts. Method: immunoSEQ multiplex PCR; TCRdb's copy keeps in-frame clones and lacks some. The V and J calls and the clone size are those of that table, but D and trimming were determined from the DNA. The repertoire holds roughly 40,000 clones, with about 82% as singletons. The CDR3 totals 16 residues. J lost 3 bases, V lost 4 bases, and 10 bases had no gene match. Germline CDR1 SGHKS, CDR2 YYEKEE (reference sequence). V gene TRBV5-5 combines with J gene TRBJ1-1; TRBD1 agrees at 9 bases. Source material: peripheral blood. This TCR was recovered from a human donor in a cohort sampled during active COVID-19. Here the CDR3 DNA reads TGTGCCAGCAGCACTGTCCCGGGACAGGGTCACACTGAAGCTTTCTTT. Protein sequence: CASSTVPGQGHTEAFF. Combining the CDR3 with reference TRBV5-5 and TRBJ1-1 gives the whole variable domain DAGVTQSPTHLIKTRGQQVTLRCSPISGHKSVSWYQQVLGQGPQFIFQYYEKEERGRGNFPDRFSARQFPNYSSELNVNALLLGDSALYLCASSTVPGQGHTEAFFGQGTRLTVV.